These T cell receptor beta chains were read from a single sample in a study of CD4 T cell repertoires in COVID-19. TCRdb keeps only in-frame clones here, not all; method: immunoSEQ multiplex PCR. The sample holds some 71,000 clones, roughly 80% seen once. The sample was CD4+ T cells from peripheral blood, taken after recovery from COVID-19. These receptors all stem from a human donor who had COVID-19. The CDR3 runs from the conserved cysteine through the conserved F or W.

CDR3: CASSFQIGRTENIQYF; V: TRBV5-8; J: TRBJ2-4
CDR3: CASSSPGTYTF; V: TRBV11-2; J: TRBJ1-2
CDR3: CASSKPPRGGNNEQFF; V: TRBV21-1; J: TRBJ2-1
CDR3: CASSLAGTGSSPLHF; V: TRBV5-6; J: TRBJ1-6
CDR3: CASSRGQTNSPLHF; V: TRBV11-2; J: TRBJ1-6
CDR3: CASSSGTSLFGTGELFF; V: TRBV11-3; J: TRBJ2-2
CDR3: CASSSQGNTEAFF; V: TRBV7-3; J: TRBJ1-1
CDR3: CASRQSSGMAGELFF; V: TRBV7-9; J: TRBJ2-2
CDR3: CTSSRSSEKRADTQYF; V: TRBV1; J: TRBJ2-3
CDR3: CASSPRTGGSYNEQFF; V: TRBV18; J: TRBJ2-1
CDR3: CASSEADGRWSGYTF; V: TRBV6-1; J: TRBJ1-2
CDR3: CASSWTGDGYTF; V: TRBV19; J: TRBJ1-2